The rows below give T cell receptor beta chains drawn from one sample of a study of cytomegalovirus exposure and HLA in healthy donors. Sequenced by immunoSEQ multiplex PCR; TCRdb stores in-frame clones only, minus some. The sample shows tens of thousands of clones, 74% of them seen only once. Sequenced sample: PBMCs. The source of these receptors is a man between 25 and 39 years old in good health and CMV-seronegative. The conserved cysteine and the conserved F or W are not part of the CDR3 here. Only some rows state a clone size, as once, few, many or a class for expanded clones.

size	J	V	CDR3
.	TRBJ2-1	TRBV28	ASRTSGRAAYNEQF
few	TRBJ2-1	TRBV2	ASRTDISYNEQF
.	TRBJ2-3	TRBV5-4	ASSLDSGYTDTQY
few	TRBJ1-1	TRBV6-6	ASRIGQRNTEAF
.	TRBJ2-1	TRBV7-8	ASTQDRGKNGQF
.	TRBJ2-1	TRBV6-1	ASSGTGEGYNEQF
.	TRBJ1-4	TRBV30	ACSEGPGVKLF
.	TRBJ2-5	TRBV5-4	ASSRQTSGPQETQY
.	TRBJ1-2	TRBV27	ASTATGSRGYT
.	TRBJ1-1	TRBV10-3	AISGSRGENTEAF
.	TRBJ2-1	TRBV4-2	ASSQARGSSYNEQF
.	TRBJ2-5	TRBV29-1	SVPREGLRETQY
few	TRBJ1-4	TRBV11-2	ASSWTATNEKLF
.	TRBJ2-1	TRBV18	ASSPSQSSYNEQF
few	TRBJ1-5	TRBV6-1	ASHPGGLSNQPQH
.	TRBJ2-2	TRBV5-1	ASSLVQGSNTGELF
.	TRBJ2-7	TRBV6-6	ASSLSGLYEQY
.	TRBJ2-3	TRBV7-8	ASSPRTSGGVDTQY
.	TRBJ1-5	TRBV2	ASSVQLQPQH
.	TRBJ2-1	TRBV6-6	ASSSGTGLHNEQF
.	TRBJ2-7	TRBV6-1	ATVGGGFHEQY
.	TRBJ2-7	TRBV7-8	ASSSSLTGSDNEQY
.	TRBJ2-5	TRBV9	ASSASGGATQETQY
.	TRBJ2-1	TRBV5-4	ASSLDSTGNYNEQF
.	TRBJ1-3	TRBV18	ASSPPNFAGWDTIY
few	TRBJ1-2	TRBV14	ASSQSRDYGYT
.	TRBJ1-1	TRBV18	ASSPAGRLNTEAF
.	TRBJ1-6	TRBV27	ASRGGQGDNSPLH
.	TRBJ2-1	TRBV6-1	ASIPGRVDNEQF
.	TRBJ2-5	TRBV10-1	ASSGLRGETQY
.	TRBJ2-7	TRBV30	AWRVRGKTYEQY
.	TRBJ2-1	TRBV6-4	ASSARQGSYNEQF